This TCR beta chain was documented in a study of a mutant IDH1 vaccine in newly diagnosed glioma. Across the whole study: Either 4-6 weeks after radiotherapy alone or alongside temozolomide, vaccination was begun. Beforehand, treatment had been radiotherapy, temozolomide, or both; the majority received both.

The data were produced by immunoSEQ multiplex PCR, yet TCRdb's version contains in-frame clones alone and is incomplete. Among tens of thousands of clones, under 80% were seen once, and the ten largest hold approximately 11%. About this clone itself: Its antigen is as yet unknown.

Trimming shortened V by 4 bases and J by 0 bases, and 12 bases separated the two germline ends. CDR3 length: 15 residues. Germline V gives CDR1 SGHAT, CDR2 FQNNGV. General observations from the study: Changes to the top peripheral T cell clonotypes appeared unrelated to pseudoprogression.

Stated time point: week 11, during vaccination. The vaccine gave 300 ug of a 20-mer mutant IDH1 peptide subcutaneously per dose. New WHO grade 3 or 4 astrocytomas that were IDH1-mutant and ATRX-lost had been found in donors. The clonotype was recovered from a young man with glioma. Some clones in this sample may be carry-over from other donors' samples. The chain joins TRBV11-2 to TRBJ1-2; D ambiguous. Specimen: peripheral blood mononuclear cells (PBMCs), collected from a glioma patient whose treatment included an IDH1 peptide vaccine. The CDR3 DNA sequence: TGTGCCAGCAGCTCAATGACAAGTCCTAACTATGGCTACACCTTC. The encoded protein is CASSSMTSPNYGYTF.